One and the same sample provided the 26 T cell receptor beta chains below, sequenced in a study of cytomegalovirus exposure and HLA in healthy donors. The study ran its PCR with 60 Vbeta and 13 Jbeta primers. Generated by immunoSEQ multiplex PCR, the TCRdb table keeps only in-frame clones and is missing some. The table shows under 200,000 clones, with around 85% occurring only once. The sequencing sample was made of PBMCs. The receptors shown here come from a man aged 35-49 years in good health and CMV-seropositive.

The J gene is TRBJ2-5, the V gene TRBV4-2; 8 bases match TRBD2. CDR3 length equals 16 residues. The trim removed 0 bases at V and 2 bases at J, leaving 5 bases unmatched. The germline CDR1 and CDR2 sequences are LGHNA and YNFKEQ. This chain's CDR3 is CASSQEIAGGQETQYF. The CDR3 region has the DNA TGTGCCAGCAGCCAAGAAATCGCGGGGGGTCAAGAGACCCAGTACTTC.

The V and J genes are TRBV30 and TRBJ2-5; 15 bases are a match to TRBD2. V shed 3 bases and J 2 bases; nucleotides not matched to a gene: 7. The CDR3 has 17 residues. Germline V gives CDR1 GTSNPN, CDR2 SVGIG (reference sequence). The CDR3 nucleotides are TGTGCCTGGAGCAGGACTAGCGGGGGGGCCGGGCAAGAGACCCAGTACTTC. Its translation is CAWSRTSGGAGQETQYF.

The CDR3 bases are TGTGCCAGCGAAGGACAGGGCAATCAGCCCCAGCATTTT. Translation: CASEGQGNQPQHF. The rearrangement joins TRBV28 to TRBJ1-5, with 7 bases that match TRBD1. The germline gives CDR1 MDHEN, CDR2 SYDVKM. Unmatched junction bases numbered 3, after V lost 8 bases and J lost 2 bases. CDR3 length: 13 residues. Variable domain in full (rest from reference TRBV28 and TRBJ1-5): DVKVTQSSRYLVKRTGEKVFLECVQDMDHENMFWYRQDPGLGLRLIYFSYDVKMKEKGDIPEGYSVSREKKERFSLILESASTNQTSMYLCASEGQGNQPQHFGDGTRLSIL.

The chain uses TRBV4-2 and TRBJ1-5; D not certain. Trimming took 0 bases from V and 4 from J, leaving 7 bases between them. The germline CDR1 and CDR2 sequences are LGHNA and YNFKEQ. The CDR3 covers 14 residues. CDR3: CASSQDSGNQPQHF. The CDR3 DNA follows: TGTGCCAGCAGCCAAGATTCGGGGAATCAGCCCCAGCATTTT.

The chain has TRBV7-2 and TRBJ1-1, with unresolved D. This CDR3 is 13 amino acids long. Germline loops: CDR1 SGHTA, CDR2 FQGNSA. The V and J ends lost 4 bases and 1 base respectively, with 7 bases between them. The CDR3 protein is CASSWSGNTEAFF. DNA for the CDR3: TGTGCCAGCAGCTGGTCCGGGAACACTGAAGCTTTCTTT.

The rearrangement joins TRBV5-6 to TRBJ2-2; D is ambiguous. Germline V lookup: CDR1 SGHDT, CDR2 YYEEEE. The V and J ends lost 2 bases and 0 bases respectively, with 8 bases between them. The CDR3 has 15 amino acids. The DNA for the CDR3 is TGTGCCAGCAGCTTCTTTACAGCGAACACCGGGGAGCTGTTTTTT. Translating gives CASSFFTANTGELFF.

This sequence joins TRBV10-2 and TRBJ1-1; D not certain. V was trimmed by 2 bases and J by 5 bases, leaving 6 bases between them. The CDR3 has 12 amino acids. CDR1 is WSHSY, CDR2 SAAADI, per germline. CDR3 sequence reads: CASSEERTEAFF. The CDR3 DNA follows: TGCGCCAGCAGTGAGGAACGGACTGAAGCTTTCTTT.

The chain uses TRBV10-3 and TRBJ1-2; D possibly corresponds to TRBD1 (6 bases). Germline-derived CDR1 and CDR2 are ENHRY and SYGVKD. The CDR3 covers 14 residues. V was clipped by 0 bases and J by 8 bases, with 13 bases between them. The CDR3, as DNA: TGTGCCATCAGTGAGTCAGAACAGGGTCCCGGCTACACCTTC. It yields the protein CAISESEQGPGYTF.

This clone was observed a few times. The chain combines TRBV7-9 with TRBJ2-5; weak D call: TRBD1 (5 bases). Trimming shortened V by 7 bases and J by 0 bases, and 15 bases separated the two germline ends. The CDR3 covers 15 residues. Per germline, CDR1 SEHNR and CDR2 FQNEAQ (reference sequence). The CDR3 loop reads CASNQLTGYQETQYF. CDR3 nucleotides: TGTGCCAGCAACCAATTAACAGGATACCAAGAGACCCAGTACTTC.

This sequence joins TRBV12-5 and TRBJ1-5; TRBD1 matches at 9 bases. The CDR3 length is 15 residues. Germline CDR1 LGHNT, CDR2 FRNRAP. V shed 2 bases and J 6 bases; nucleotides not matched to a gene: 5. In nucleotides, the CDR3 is TGTGCTAGTGGTTTGTCTACAGGGGGCGTTCAGCCCCAGCATTTT. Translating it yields CASGLSTGGVQPQHF.

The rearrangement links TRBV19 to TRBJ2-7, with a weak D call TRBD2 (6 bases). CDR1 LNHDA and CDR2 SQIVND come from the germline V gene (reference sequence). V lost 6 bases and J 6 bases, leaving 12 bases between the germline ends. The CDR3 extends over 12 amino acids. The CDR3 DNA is TGTGCCAGTAGCAAGACTAGTACCGAGCAGTACTTC. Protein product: CASSKTSTEQYF.

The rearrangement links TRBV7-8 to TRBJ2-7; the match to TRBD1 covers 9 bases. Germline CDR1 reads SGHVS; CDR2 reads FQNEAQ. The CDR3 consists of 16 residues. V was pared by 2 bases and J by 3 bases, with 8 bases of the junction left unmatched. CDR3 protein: CASSLSGTGILYEQYF. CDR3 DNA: TGTGCCAGCAGCTTAAGCGGGACAGGGATCCTCTACGAGCAGTACTTC.

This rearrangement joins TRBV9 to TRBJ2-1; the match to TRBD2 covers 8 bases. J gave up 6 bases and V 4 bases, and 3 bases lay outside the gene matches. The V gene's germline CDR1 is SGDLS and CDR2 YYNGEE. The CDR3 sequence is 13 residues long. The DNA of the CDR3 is TGTGCCAGCAGCCACGGGGGGGGCAATGAGCAGTTCTTC. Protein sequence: CASSHGGGNEQFF.

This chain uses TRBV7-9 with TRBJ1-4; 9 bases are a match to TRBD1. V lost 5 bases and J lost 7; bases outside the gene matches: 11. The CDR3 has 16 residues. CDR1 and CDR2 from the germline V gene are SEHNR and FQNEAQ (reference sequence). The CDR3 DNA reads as TGTGCCAGCAGCCGGATAGGGGGACAGGGTGGTGAAAAACTGTTTTTT. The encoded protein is CASSRIGGQGGEKLFF.

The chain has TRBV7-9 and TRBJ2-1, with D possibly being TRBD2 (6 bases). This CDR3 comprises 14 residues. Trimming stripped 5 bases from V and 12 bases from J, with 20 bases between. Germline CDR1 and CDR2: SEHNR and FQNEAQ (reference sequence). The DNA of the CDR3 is TGTGCCAGCAGCCCCTCGGGCGGGGTTCAGGGGCAGTTCTTC. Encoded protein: CASSPSGGVQGQFF.

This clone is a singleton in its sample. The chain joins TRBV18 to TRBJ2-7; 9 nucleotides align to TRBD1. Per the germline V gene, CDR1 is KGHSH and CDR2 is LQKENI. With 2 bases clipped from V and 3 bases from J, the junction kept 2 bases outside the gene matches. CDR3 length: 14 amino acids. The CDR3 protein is CASSPWTGVYEQYF. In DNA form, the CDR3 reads TGTGCCAGCTCACCATGGACAGGGGTCTACGAGCAGTACTTC.

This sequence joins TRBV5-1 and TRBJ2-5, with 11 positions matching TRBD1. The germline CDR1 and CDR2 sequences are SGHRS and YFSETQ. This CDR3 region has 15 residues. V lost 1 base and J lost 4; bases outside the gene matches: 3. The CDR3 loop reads CASSLTGTGGETQYF. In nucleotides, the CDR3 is TGCGCCAGCAGCTTGACCGGGACAGGGGGAGAGACCCAGTACTTC. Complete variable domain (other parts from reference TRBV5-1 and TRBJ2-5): KAGVTQTPRYLIKTRGQQVTLSCSPISGHRSVSWYQQTPGQGLQFLFEYFSETQRNKGNFPGRFSGRQFSNSRSEMNVSTLELGDSALYLCASSLTGTGGETQYFGPGTRLLVL.

CDR3 region: CASSGGRVGDNEQFF. The CDR3, as DNA: TGTGCCAGCAGCGGCGGCCGGGTCGGGGACAATGAGCAGTTCTTC. The chain uses TRBV9 and TRBJ2-1; the D gene is possibly TRBD2 (5 bases). CDR3 size: 15 residues. CDR1 is SGDLS and CDR2 is YYNGEE in the germline V gene. V shed 3 bases and J shed 5 bases, with 15 bases lying between them.

The CDR3 is CASSPGQGAGEQYF. The DNA of the CDR3 is TGTGCCAGCAGCCCGGGACAGGGGGCAGGTGAGCAGTACTTC. The chain uses TRBV16 and TRBJ2-7, with TRBD1 matching over 12 bases. The germline V gene encodes CDR1 KGHSY and CDR2 FQNENV. J was trimmed by 7 bases and V by 4 bases; bases with no gene match: 5. This CDR3 is 14 amino acids long.

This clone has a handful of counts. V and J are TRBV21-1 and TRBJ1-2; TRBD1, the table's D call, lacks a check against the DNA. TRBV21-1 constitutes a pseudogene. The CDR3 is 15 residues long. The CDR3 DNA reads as TGTGCCAGCAGCAGGGTCGCAGGGAAAAACTATGGCTACACCTTC. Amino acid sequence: CASSRVAGKNYGYTF.

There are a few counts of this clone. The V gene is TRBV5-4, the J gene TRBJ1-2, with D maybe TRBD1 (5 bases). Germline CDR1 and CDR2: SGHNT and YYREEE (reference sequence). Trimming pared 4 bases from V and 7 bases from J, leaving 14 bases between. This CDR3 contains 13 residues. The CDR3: CASSPDTRGGYTF. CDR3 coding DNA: TGTGCCAGCAGCCCGGACACGCGGGGTGGCTACACCTTC.

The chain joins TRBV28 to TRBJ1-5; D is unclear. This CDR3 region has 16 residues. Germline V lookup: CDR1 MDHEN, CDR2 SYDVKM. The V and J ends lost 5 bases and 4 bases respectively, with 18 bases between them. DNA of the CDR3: TGTGCCAGCAGTCCGATTTTAGGAGGTTCTAATCAGCCCCAGCATTTT. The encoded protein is CASSPILGGSNQPQHF.

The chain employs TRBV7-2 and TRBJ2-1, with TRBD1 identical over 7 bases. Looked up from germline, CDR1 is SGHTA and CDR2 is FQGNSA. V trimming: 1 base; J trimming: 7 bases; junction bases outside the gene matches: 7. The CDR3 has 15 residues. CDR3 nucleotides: TGTGCCAGCAGCTTAGAAGGGGGCGTTTGGAATGAGCAGTTCTTC. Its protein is CASSLEGGVWNEQFF.

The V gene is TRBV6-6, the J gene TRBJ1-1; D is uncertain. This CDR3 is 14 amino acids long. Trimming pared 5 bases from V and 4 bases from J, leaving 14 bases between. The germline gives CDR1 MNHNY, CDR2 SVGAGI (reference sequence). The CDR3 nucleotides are TGTGCCAGCAGTCAACAGATTCTGAGCACTGAAGCTTTCTTT. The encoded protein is CASSQQILSTEAFF.

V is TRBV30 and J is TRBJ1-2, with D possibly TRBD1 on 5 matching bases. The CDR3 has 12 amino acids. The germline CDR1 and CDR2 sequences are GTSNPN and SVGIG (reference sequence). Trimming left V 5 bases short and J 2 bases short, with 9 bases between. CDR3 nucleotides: TGTGCCTGGGGGGGGACCAACTATGGCTACACCTTC. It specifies CAWGGTNYGYTF.

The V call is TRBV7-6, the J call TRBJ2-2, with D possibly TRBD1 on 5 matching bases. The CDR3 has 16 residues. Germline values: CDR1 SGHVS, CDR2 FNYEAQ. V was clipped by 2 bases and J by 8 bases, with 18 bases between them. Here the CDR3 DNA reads TGTGCCAGCAGCTTACTGCCGCACGGATCAGGGGGGGAGCTGTTTTTT. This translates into CASSLLPHGSGGELFF.